The 25 T cell receptor beta chains given below trace back to one sample, sequenced in a study of T cells in Graves' hyperthyroidism and ophthalmopathy (dated by TCRdb to between 2017 and 2020). Library prep was done by multiplex PCR. The sample was run on an Illumina HiSeq 2000. TCR beta CDR3 regions were amplified from RNA transcripts. A first-round RT-PCR of the TCR CDR3 used the HTBI primer set with the Qiagen OneStep RT-PCR kit. TCRdb reanalyzed the raw reads on its own, using fastp at Q25 for trimming and MiXCR for clone calling, and kept in-frame beta chains. Entries that share a CDR3 protein sequence are merged under the most common genes and DNA. This sample lists approximately 360,000 distinct CDR3 sequences; 25% were detected once. Of the sample, about 70% is held by the ten largest clones. The material sequenced was blood. Receptor source: a man in his fifties or sixties with Graves' hyperthyroidism.

This clonotype came up many times. This chain joins TRBV7-3 and TRBJ1-1, with TRBD1 matching 11 bases. Germline V gives CDR1 SGHTA, CDR2 FQGTGA. V was clipped by 5 bases and J by 6 bases; unmatched bases: 5. The CDR3 contains 14 residues. CDR3 loop: CASSDQGQGAEAFF. The CDR3 bases are TGTGCCAGCAGCGACCAGGGACAGGGGGCTGAAGCTTTCTTT.

This clonotype appeared many times. This chain connects TRBV28 to TRBJ2-1; 8 bases agree with TRBD2. Unmatched junction bases numbered 15, after V lost 10 bases and J lost 10 bases. Germline V gives CDR1 MDHEN, CDR2 SYDVKM. This CDR3 spans 14 amino acids. DNA of the CDR3: TGTGCCAACCCTTCGGCTAGCGGGCCCTCAGAGCAGTTCTTC. Residues: CANPSASGPSEQFF.

This clonotype occurred a few times. This sequence joins TRBV5-1 and TRBJ2-1, with D perhaps TRBD2 (5 bases). Germline V gene lookup returns CDR1 SGHRS and CDR2 YFSETQ. CDR3 length equals 14 residues. Trimming cost V 0 bases and J 9 bases, with 13 bases left between them. The DNA of the CDR3 is TGCGCCAGCAGCTTGGAGTCGGGGTCGGGTGAGCAGTTCTTC. This encodes CASSLESGSGEQFF.

Many counts were recorded for this clonotype. The V call is TRBV10-3, the J call TRBJ2-1; 10 bases fit TRBD2. This CDR3 contains 18 residues. The V and J ends lost 0 bases and 5 bases, in that order; junction bases with no gene match: 10. Germline V CDR1 and CDR2: ENHRY, SYGVKD. CDR3 amino acids: CAISESLAGSVMNNEQFF. DNA of the CDR3: TGTGCCATCAGTGAGTCACTAGCGGGAAGTGTTATGAACAATGAGCAGTTCTTC.

Only one count was recorded for this clonotype. This chain connects TRBV6-2 or TRBV6-3 to TRBJ2-1; 7 bases match TRBD1. This CDR3 has 13 residues. Germline V lookup: CDR1 MNHEY, CDR2 SVGEGT. The junction had 5 bases not matched to a gene; V was cut back by 4 bases and J by 8 bases. In DNA form, the CDR3 reads TGTGCCAGCAGTTCGACAGGGTGGGATGAGCAGTTCTTC. This encodes CASSSTGWDEQFF.

The chain carries TRBV4-1 and TRBJ2-2; D not resolved. Per germline, CDR1 MGHRA and CDR2 YSYEKL. V was pared by 4 bases and J by 0 bases, with 6 bases between. This CDR3 region has 14 residues. CDR3: CASSPSPNTGELFF. As DNA, the CDR3 is TGCGCCAGCAGCCCGAGTCCGAACACCGGGGAGCTGTTTTTT.

This clonotype was counted only a few times. The chain is built from TRBV27 and TRBJ1-3; no reliable D call. The CDR3 is made up of 17 amino acids. From germline, CDR1 is MNHEY and CDR2 SMNVEV (reference sequence). Trimming left V 4 bases short and J 0 bases short, with 16 bases between. The CDR3 is CASSSTKDGYSGNTIYF. The CDR3 coding sequence is TGTGCCAGCAGTTCTACTAAGGACGGCTACTCTGGAAACACCATATATTTT.

This clonotype came up a few times. The rearrangement uses TRBV18 and TRBJ1-2, with D possibly matching TRBD1 (6 bases). Trimming shortened V by 2 bases and J by 7 bases, and 11 bases separated the two germline ends. CDR1 and CDR2 (germline): KGHSH, LQKENI. The CDR3 totals 13 residues. CDR3 region: CASSPTQGSGYTF. CDR3 nucleotides: TGTGCCAGCTCACCAACACAGGGCTCTGGCTACACCTTC.

V gene TRBV19 combines with J gene TRBJ1-1; D unclear. The V end was cut by 5 bases, the J end by 0 bases, with 10 bases between. CDR3 length equals 14 residues. Germline lookup yields CDR1 LNHDA and CDR2 SQIVND (reference sequence). The CDR3 loop reads CASSARTLNTEAFF. The CDR3 DNA follows: TGTGCCAGTAGTGCTCGGACCCTGAACACTGAAGCTTTCTTT.

In DNA form, the CDR3 reads TGTGCCAGCAGCCAACTACAGGGGTTGGATGGCTACACCTTC. Its translation: CASSQLQGLDGYTF. V gene TRBV3-1 combines with J gene TRBJ1-2; TRBD1 aligns across 7 bases. Trimming took 2 bases from V and 6 from J; bases not matched to a gene: 6. Germline V lookup: CDR1 LGHDT, CDR2 YNNKEL (reference sequence). The CDR3 loop spans 14 amino acids.

At least ten counts were recorded for this clonotype. The chain links TRBV6-1 to TRBJ1-5; perhaps TRBD1 as D (5 bases). Germline V gives CDR1 MNHNS, CDR2 SASEGT. The V end was cut by 2 bases, the J end by 0 bases, with 17 bases between. This CDR3 has 18 amino acids. The CDR3 bases are TGTGCCAGCAGTGAAAATCCGGGACGGGGGTATAGCAATCAGCCCCAGCATTTT. Translating it yields CASSENPGRGYSNQPQHF.

This clonotype showed up just a few times. The rearrangement joins TRBV9 to TRBJ2-3, with D possibly TRBD1 on 5 matching bases. V was cut by 4 bases and J by 2 bases, with 20 bases left in between. The CDR3 has 17 residues. CDR1 and CDR2 (germline): SGDLS, YYNGEE. This CDR3 is CASSPDSPSRFTDTQYF. The CDR3, as DNA: TGTGCCAGCAGCCCAGACAGCCCTTCGAGATTCACAGATACGCAGTATTTT.

This clonotype was seen only a few times. The CDR3 DNA follows: TGTGCCAGCAGCCAGGATAGCGGGAGGGAGGGCGAGCAGTACTTC. Amino acids: CASSQDSGREGEQYF. This sequence joins TRBV3-1 and TRBJ2-7; 11 positions agree with TRBD2. The CDR3 covers 15 residues. Germline assignment: CDR1 LGHDT and CDR2 YNNKEL (reference sequence). V lost 3 bases to trimming and J lost 6 bases; unmatched junction nucleotides: 7.

V and J are TRBV27 and TRBJ1-1; possible D gene TRBD1, 6 bases. CDR3 length: 14 amino acids. Germline CDR1 reads MNHEY; CDR2 reads SMNVEV (reference sequence). V shed 2 bases and J shed 3 bases, with 10 bases lying between them. CDR3 loop: CASSLGGGYTEAFF. DNA for the CDR3: TGTGCCAGCAGTTTAGGGGGGGGCTACACTGAAGCTTTCTTT.

This clonotype has more than one count but fewer than ten. CDR3 sequence (DNA): TGTGCCAGCAGTTCCGGGGGAAAGTTGACTGAAGCTTTCTTT. Its translation: CASSSGGKLTEAFF. The chain links TRBV6-1 to TRBJ1-1; tentatively, D is TRBD1 (5 bases). The germline gives CDR1 MNHNS, CDR2 SASEGT. The CDR3 spans 14 residues. V was shortened by 5 bases and J by 5 bases, with 15 bases between the two germline ends.

This clonotype was counted many times. V gene TRBV11-2 combines with J gene TRBJ2-1; TRBD2 matches 7 bases. This CDR3 has 15 residues. Trimming took 5 bases from V and 7 from J; bases not matched to a gene: 11. The germline V gene encodes CDR1 SGHAT and CDR2 FQNNGV. CDR3 in DNA: TGTGCCAGCAGCACCCGGGCCCCCGGGGGGAATGAGCAGTTCTTC. This sequence encodes CASSTRAPGGNEQFF.

The chain couples TRBV28 to TRBJ2-7; TRBD2 aligns across 8 bases. The CDR3 has 14 residues. V dropped 10 bases and J dropped 6; count of bases not matched to a gene: 14. Germline CDR1 and CDR2: MDHEN and SYDVKM. CDR3 sequence reads: CATRTGTSTSEQYF. The CDR3 DNA reads TGTGCCACCCGAACCGGGACTAGTACCTCCGAGCAGTACTTC.

Comments on this clonotype: A single base separates this from a much larger clone, so it may be a read error. The rearrangement joins TRBV2 to TRBJ2-7; 7 bases map to TRBD2. CDR1 SNHLY and CDR2 FYNNEI come from the germline V gene. CDR3 length: 14 residues. V shed 3 bases, J shed 8 bases, and the junction held 10 bases outside the gene matches. Here the CDR3 reads CASSDRLAVSQQYF. CDR3 DNA: TGTGCCAGCAGTGATAGGCTAGCGGTAAGCCAGCAGTACTTC.

This clonotype occurred many times. The rearrangement uses TRBV28 and TRBJ2-7; a weak D match, TRBD1 (5 bases). The CDR3 consists of 14 residues. Per germline, CDR1 MDHEN and CDR2 SYDVKM. V was clipped by 6 bases and J by 3 bases, with 15 bases between them. The CDR3 nucleotides are TGTGCCAGCAGAGAATGGGGCCGTATCTACGAGCAGTACTTC. Amino acid sequence: CASREWGRIYEQYF. Supplemented by reference TRBV28 and TRBJ2-7, the full variable domain reads DVKVTQSSRYLVKRTGEKVFLECVQDMDHENMFWYRQDPGLGLRLIYFSYDVKMKEKGDIPEGYSVSREKKERFSLILESASTNQTSMYLCASREWGRIYEQYFGPGTRLTVT.

Worth noting for this clonotype: This clone may be a read error of a much larger clone one base away. V usage is TRBV28 and J usage is TRBJ2-1, with D maybe TRBD2 (5 bases). This CDR3 contains 15 residues. CDR1 and CDR2 from the germline V gene are MDHEN and SYDVKM. The CDR3 loop is CASSPRLSSYNEEFF. The CDR3 nucleotides are TGTGCCAGCAGTCCGCGACTAAGCTCCTACAATGAGGAGTTCTTC. Full variable domain (remainder filled in from reference TRBV28 and TRBJ2-1): DVKVTQSSRYLVKRTGEKVFLECVQDMDHENMFWYRQDPGLGLRLIYFSYDVKMKEKGDIPEGYSVSREKKERFSLILESASTNQTSMYLCASSPRLSSYNEEFFGPGTRLTVL.

V is TRBV9 and J is TRBJ2-3; D possibly uses TRBD1 or TRBD2 (5 bases each). Germline V CDR1 and CDR2: SGDLS, YYNGEE. The CDR3 sequence is 17 residues long. V was trimmed by 3 bases and J by 0 bases, leaving 17 bases between them. CDR3 amino acids: CASSADGDHTSTDTQYF. DNA of the CDR3: TGTGCCAGCAGCGCCGACGGGGACCACACTAGCACAGATACGCAGTATTTT.

This clonotype was detected a few times. The V call is TRBV15, the J call TRBJ2-7, with D perhaps TRBD1 (6 bases). The germline V gene has CDR1 LNHNV and CDR2 YYDKDF (reference sequence). Trimming pared 1 base from V and 4 bases from J, leaving 14 bases between. The CDR3 is made up of 15 amino acids. DNA for the CDR3: TGTGCCACCAGCAGAGGCCCTGAGGGGGTATACGAGCAGTACTTC. Its protein product is CATSRGPEGVYEQYF.

The chain joins TRBV28 to TRBJ2-3; D not certain. Trimming cost V 3 bases and J 6 bases, with 13 bases left between them. The V gene's germline CDR1 is MDHEN and CDR2 SYDVKM. The CDR3 contains 14 residues. The CDR3: CASSFFSSSDTQYF. CDR3 nucleotide sequence: TGTGCCAGCAGTTTCTTTTCGAGCTCCGATACGCAGTATTTT.

This clonotype was seen many times. The rearrangement links TRBV12-3 or TRBV12-4 to TRBJ1-1; TRBD1 might be the D (5 bases). Trimming took 5 bases from V and 5 from J, leaving 12 bases between them. The length of the CDR3 is 13 residues. The CDR3 DNA follows: TGTGCCAGCAGTACCCGGGGGGGAACTGAAGCTTTCTTT. It codes for CASSTRGGTEAFF.

The rearrangement links TRBV18 to TRBJ2-2; maybe TRBD2 (5 bases). Germline lookup yields CDR1 KGHSH and CDR2 LQKENI. The CDR3 runs to 14 residues. V lost 2 bases and J 3 bases, leaving 7 bases between the germline ends. The CDR3 nucleotides are TGTGCCAGCTCACCAGGACTCGACACCGGGGAGCTGTTTTTT. The encoded protein is CASSPGLDTGELFF.